This passage covers 7 T cell receptor beta chains from one sample sequenced in a study of a mutant IDH1 vaccine in newly diagnosed glioma. As for time point: baseline, week 1 (first vaccination visit). The treatment is: pre-vaccination baseline after standard-of-care therapy. Method: immunoSEQ multiplex PCR; TCRdb's copy keeps in-frame clones and lacks some. The data show about 63,000 clones, about 86% seen once. The specimen was peripheral blood mononuclear cells (PBMCs), collected from a glioma patient treated with radiotherapy, temozolomide or both. These receptors were taken from a woman under 30 with glioma. Some clones in this sample may be carry-over from other donors' samples.

This clone has just one count. The gene calls are TRBV6-5 and TRBJ2-5, with 8 bases matching TRBD2. V shed 0 bases, J shed 5 bases, and the junction held 8 bases outside the gene matches. Germline assignment: CDR1 MNHEY and CDR2 SVGAGI. The CDR3 totals 16 residues. For the CDR3, the DNA is TGTGCCAGCAGTTACTCGTCTAGCGGGTTGAAGGAGACCCAGTACTTC. Translation: CASSYSSSGLKETQYF.

CDR3 loop: CAWSGTGAHEQYF. In nucleotides, the CDR3 is TGTGCCTGGAGCGGGACAGGGGCCCACGAGCAGTACTTC. This chain uses TRBV30 with TRBJ2-7; 10 nucleotides match TRBD1. With 3 bases clipped from V and 5 bases from J, the junction kept 4 bases outside the gene matches. Germline V lookup: CDR1 GTSNPN, CDR2 SVGIG (reference sequence). CDR3 length: 13 amino acids.

This clone was detected once. V and J are TRBV5-1 and TRBJ1-2; possible D gene TRBD1, 5 bases. This CDR3 contains 13 residues. Germline CDR1 SGHRS, CDR2 YFSETQ. The germline V and J ends were trimmed by 0 bases and 6 bases, with 9 bases remaining between them. CDR3 DNA: TGCGCCAGCAGCTTGGAGTCAGGGAATGGCTACACCTTC. Its protein product is CASSLESGNGYTF. The entire variable domain, with the rest obtained from reference TRBV5-1 and TRBJ1-2, is as follows: KAGVTQTPRYLIKTRGQQVTLSCSPISGHRSVSWYQQTPGQGLQFLFEYFSETQRNKGNFPGRFSGRQFSNSRSEMNVSTLELGDSALYLCASSLESGNGYTFGSGTRLTVV.

The chain employs TRBV28 and TRBJ1-3; 7 bases map to TRBD1. CDR3 length: 17 amino acids. The V and J ends lost 3 bases and 0 bases, in that order; junction bases with no gene match: 8. Germline CDR1 reads MDHEN; CDR2 reads SYDVKM. CDR3 nucleotides: TGTGCCAGCAGTTTGGACTTCCGGGACAGCTCTGGAAACACCATATATTTT. Translating it yields CASSLDFRDSSGNTIYF.

The sample holds one count of this clone. The chain combines TRBV19 with TRBJ1-1; tentative D call: TRBD1 (5 bases). Trimming removed 6 bases at V and 7 bases at J, with 15 bases between. CDR3 length: 13 residues. In germline, CDR1 is LNHDA, CDR2 SQIVND (reference sequence). For the CDR3, the DNA is TGTGCCAGTAGGGAGCGGGGGACTATTGAAGCTTTCTTT. Protein: CASRERGTIEAFF. The full variable domain, completed using reference TRBV19 and TRBJ1-1, is DGGITQSPKYLFRKEGQNVTLSCEQNLNHDAMYWYRQDPGQGLRLIYYSQIVNDFQKGDIAEGYSVSREKKESFPLTVTSAQKNPTAFYLCASRERGTIEAFFGQGTRLTVV.

This rearrangement joins TRBV5-4 to TRBJ2-5; 14 bases match TRBD2. Germline CDR1 SGHNT, CDR2 YYREEE (reference sequence). The CDR3 contains 16 residues. Trimming took 3 bases from V and 4 from J; bases not matched to a gene: 5. The CDR3: CASSSPGLAGAETQYF. CDR3 coding DNA: TGTGCCAGCAGCTCGCCGGGACTAGCGGGAGCAGAGACCCAGTACTTC.

V gene TRBV27 combines with J gene TRBJ2-3; D call uncertain. Germline V gene data show CDR1 as MNHEY and CDR2 as SMNVEV (reference sequence). The V end was cut by 4 bases, the J end by 4 bases, with 6 bases between. This CDR3 spans 12 amino acids. The CDR3 is CASSSQADTQYF. The CDR3 coding sequence is TGTGCCAGCAGTTCGCAGGCAGATACGCAGTATTTT.